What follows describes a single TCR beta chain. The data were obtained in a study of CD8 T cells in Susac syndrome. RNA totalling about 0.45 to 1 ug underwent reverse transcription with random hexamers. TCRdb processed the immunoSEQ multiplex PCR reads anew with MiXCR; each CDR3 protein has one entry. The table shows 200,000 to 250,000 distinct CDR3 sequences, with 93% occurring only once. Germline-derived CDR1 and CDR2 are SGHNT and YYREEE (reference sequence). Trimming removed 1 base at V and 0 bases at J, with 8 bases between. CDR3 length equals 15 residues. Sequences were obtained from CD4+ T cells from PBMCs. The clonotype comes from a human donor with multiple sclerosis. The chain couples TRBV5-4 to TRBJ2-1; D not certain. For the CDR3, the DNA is TGTGCCAGCAGCTTGTCCCAGACCTCCTACAATGAGCAGTTCTTC. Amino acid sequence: CASSLSQTSYNEQFF.